A single sample is the source of the 20 T cell receptor beta chains below, sequenced in a study of control samples from healthy donors and cancer patients. The protocol was immunoSEQ multiplex PCR, while the TCRdb copy is restricted to in-frame clones and leaves out a portion. The sample lists under 200,000 clones, approximately 96% occurring once. Sequenced: blood. The origin of the receptors is a woman aged 35 to 49 in good health.

This chain connects TRBV28 to TRBJ1-2, with TRBD1 matching 9 bases. Germline V gene lookup returns CDR1 MDHEN and CDR2 SYDVKM. Trimming cost V 10 bases and J 8 bases; bases outside gene matches: 8. The CDR3 spans 12 residues. The CDR3 nucleotides are TGTGCCACCCTAACAGGGGGCGCGGGCTACACCTTC. Translation gives CATLTGGAGYTF.

This rearrangement joins TRBV20-1 to TRBJ1-2, with D hard to call. CDR1 and CDR2 from the germline V gene are DFQATT and SNEGSKA (reference sequence). The CDR3 has 11 amino acids. V lost 5 bases and J lost 8, with 12 bases in between. Here the CDR3 DNA reads TGCAGTGCTGCGGACCTAGCGGGCTACACCTTC. As protein: CSAADLAGYTF.

The genes are TRBV7-8 and TRBJ1-5; TRBD1 might be the D (6 bases). The V end was cut by 5 bases, the J end by 2 bases, with 16 bases between. The CDR3 has 16 amino acids. Germline CDR1 is SGHVS and CDR2 is FQNEAQ. CDR3 amino acids: CASSRYLNRGNQPQHF. CDR3 nucleotide sequence: TGTGCCAGCAGCCGATATCTTAACAGGGGCAATCAGCCCCAGCATTTT.

The chain is built from TRBV27 and TRBJ2-3; 11 bases match TRBD2. The length of the CDR3 is 18 residues. V gave up 8 bases and J gave up 0 bases; unmatched junction bases: 13. Germline V gene data show CDR1 as MNHEY and CDR2 as SMNVEV (reference sequence). CDR3 nucleotide sequence: TGTGCCAGCGGACTAGCGGGCATGGCTATACATAGCACAGATACGCAGTATTTT. It codes for CASGLAGMAIHSTDTQYF.

The chain joins TRBV14 to TRBJ2-3, with 10 bases fitting TRBD2. CDR3 size: 17 residues. Per germline, CDR1 SGHDN and CDR2 FVKESK. V lost 0 bases, J lost 2 bases, and 5 bases stayed unmatched. This CDR3 is CASSQDLAGVNTDTQYF. In DNA form, the CDR3 reads TGTGCCAGCAGCCAAGATCTAGCGGGAGTTAACACAGATACGCAGTATTTT.

The rearrangement uses TRBV7-9 and TRBJ1-5; no firm D call. This CDR3 contains 15 residues. Trimming removed 5 bases at V and 0 bases at J, with 11 bases between. Germline values: CDR1 SEHNR, CDR2 FQNEAQ (reference sequence). CDR3 DNA: TGTGCCAGCAGCGGCCAGGAGTATAGCAATCAGCCCCAGCATTTT. It yields the protein CASSGQEYSNQPQHF.

J is TRBJ1-2 and V is TRBV5-1; D remains ambiguous. CDR3 length: 13 residues. V lost 0 bases to trimming and J lost 6 bases, with 9 bases between them. Germline CDR1 is SGHRS and CDR2 is YFSETQ. The CDR3 region is CASSLEPIHGYTF. CDR3 nucleotide sequence: TGCGCCAGCAGCTTGGAGCCCATCCATGGCTACACCTTC.

The J gene is TRBJ1-2, the V gene TRBV3-1 (or the pseudogene TRBV3-2), with D possibly TRBD1 on 5 matching bases. The CDR3 covers 13 residues. V was shortened by 1 base and J by 8 bases, with 11 bases between the two germline ends. Germline CDR1 and CDR2: LGHDT and YNNKEL (reference sequence). The CDR3 coding sequence is TGTGCCAGCAGCCAAGCGGTTTGGGACGGCTACACCTTC. Amino acid sequence: CASSQAVWDGYTF.

The chain employs TRBV5-1 and TRBJ2-5; unclear D gene. Per germline, CDR1 SGHRS and CDR2 YFSETQ. Trimming pared 5 bases from V and 2 bases from J, leaving 13 bases between. The CDR3 has 14 residues. This chain's CDR3 is CASSFQAAQETQYF. CDR3 bases: TGCGCCAGCAGTTTCCAGGCTGCACAAGAGACCCAGTACTTC.

The rearrangement links TRBV11-2 to TRBJ2-5; D is possibly TRBD2 (6 bases). This CDR3 comprises 15 residues. Germline V gene lookup returns CDR1 SGHAT and CDR2 FQNNGV. Trimming took off 8 bases at V and 5 bases at J, with 21 bases between the two ends. Here the CDR3 DNA reads TGTGCCAGCCGGCCGGGACTCCAGGGAAGGGAGACCCAGTACTTC. Translated: CASRPGLQGRETQYF.

This chain uses TRBV4-3 with TRBJ1-2; D gene uncertain. Trimming cost V 0 bases and J 0 bases, with 8 bases left between them. The germline CDR1 and CDR2 sequences are LGHNA and YSLEER. The CDR3 has 15 amino acids. The CDR3 spells CASSQDRLPNYGYTF. CDR3 DNA sequence: TGCGCCAGCAGCCAAGACAGGCTCCCTAACTATGGCTACACCTTC.

The V gene is TRBV6-5, the J gene TRBJ1-5; 12 bases fit TRBD1. The CDR3 is 15 amino acids. CDR1 is MNHEY and CDR2 is SVGAGI in the germline V gene. The trim removed 6 bases at V and 5 bases at J, leaving 5 bases unmatched. This CDR3 reads CASRGGQGAYQPQHF. The CDR3 DNA reads as TGTGCCAGCAGGGGGGGACAGGGGGCTTATCAGCCCCAGCATTTT.

A few counts support this clone. J is TRBJ2-7 and V is TRBV5-1; D gene uncertain. The CDR3 is 13 amino acids. Germline CDR1 SGHRS, CDR2 YFSETQ. The V gene lost 4 bases and the J gene lost 2 bases, with 10 bases spanning the gap. This CDR3 reads CASSPDTTYEQYF. CDR3 nucleotides: TGCGCCAGCAGCCCCGACACCACCTACGAGCAGTACTTC.

A remark on this clone: Compared with germline, one end of the junction differs, possibly owing to a read error. The V gene is TRBV12-3 or TRBV12-4, the J gene TRBJ1-3; tentative D call: TRBD1 (6 bases). CDR3 length: 12 residues. The CDR3 region has the DNA TGTGCCAGCAGCCACGACAGGCACGGTACGAATTTT. This codes for CASSHDRHGTNF.

This chain joins TRBV7-9 and TRBJ1-1; TRBD1 aligns across 8 bases. CDR3 length: 17 residues. V was pared by 5 bases and J by 3 bases, with 14 bases of the junction left unmatched. CDR1 and CDR2 (germline): SEHNR, FQNEAQ (reference sequence). DNA for the CDR3: TGTGCCAGCAGCCGGTACGGGACAGGCGGGGGGTACACTGAAGCTTTCTTT. It translates to CASSRYGTGGGYTEAFF.

Remarks on this clone: A junction end diverges from the germline sequence, so it may reflect a read error. The chain carries TRBV6-5 and TRBJ2-7; D not resolved. The germline V gene encodes CDR1 MNHEY and CDR2 SVGAGI. The CDR3 runs to 14 residues. CDR3 loop: CAGRPRRSSYEQYF. CDR3 nucleotide sequence: TGTGCCGGCAGACCCCGACGCTCTTCCTACGAGCAGTACTTC.

The V and J genes are TRBV6-6 and TRBJ2-5; D is unresolved. Per the germline V gene, CDR1 is MNHNY and CDR2 is SVGAGI (reference sequence). V lost 3 bases, J lost 3 bases, and 2 bases lay in between. The CDR3 is 11 amino acids. The CDR3 loop reads CASSYKETQYF. CDR3 nucleotides: TGTGCCAGCAGTTATAAAGAGACCCAGTACTTC.

The chain recombines TRBV4-3 with TRBJ1-2; D is uncertain. From germline, CDR1 is LGHNA and CDR2 YSLEER. V was trimmed by 1 base and J by 0 bases, leaving 9 bases between them. The CDR3 contains 15 residues. The CDR3 nucleotides read TGCGCCAGCAGCCAAGGGGGTCTTTCTAACTATGGCTACACCTTC. It yields the protein CASSQGGLSNYGYTF.

The chain joins TRBV10-3 to TRBJ2-3; D gene uncertain. V was shortened by 0 bases and J by 4 bases, with 14 bases between the two germline ends. From germline, CDR1 is ENHRY and CDR2 SYGVKD. The CDR3 covers 16 residues. The CDR3 DNA is TGTGCCATCAGTGAGTCGACGTGGGGATTCGCAGATACGCAGTATTTT. This sequence encodes CAISESTWGFADTQYF.

V gene TRBV6-5 combines with J gene TRBJ2-2; TRBD1 is a possible D gene (6 bases). This CDR3 has 14 residues. V was pared by 6 bases and J by 1 base, with 9 bases between. The germline gives CDR1 MNHEY, CDR2 SVGAGI. CDR3 sequence: CASRTTGNTGELFF. The CDR3 DNA is TGTGCCAGCAGGACGACAGGGAACACCGGGGAGCTGTTTTTT.